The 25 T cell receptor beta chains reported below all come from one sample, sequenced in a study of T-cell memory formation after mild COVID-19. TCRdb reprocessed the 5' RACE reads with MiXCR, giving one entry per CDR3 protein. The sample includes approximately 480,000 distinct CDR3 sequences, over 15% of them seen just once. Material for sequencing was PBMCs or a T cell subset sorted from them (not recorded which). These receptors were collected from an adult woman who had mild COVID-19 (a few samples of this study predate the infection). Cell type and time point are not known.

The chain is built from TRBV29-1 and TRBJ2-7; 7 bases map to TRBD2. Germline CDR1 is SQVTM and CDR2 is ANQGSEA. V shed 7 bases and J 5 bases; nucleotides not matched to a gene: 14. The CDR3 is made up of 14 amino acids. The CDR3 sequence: CSAKGEGGAHEQYF. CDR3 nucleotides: TGCAGCGCGAAGGGTGAGGGAGGGGCCCACGAGCAGTACTTC.

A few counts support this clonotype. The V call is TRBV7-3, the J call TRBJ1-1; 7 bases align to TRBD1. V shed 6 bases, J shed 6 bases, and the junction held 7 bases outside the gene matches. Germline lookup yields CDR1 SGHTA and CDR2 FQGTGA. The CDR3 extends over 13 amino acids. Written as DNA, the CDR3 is TGTGCCAGCAGATCTTCCGGGACAGCTGAAGCTTTCTTT. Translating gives CASRSSGTAEAFF. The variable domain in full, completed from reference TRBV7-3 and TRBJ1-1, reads GAGVSQTPSNKVTEKGKYVELRCDPISGHTALYWYRQSLGQGPEFLIYFQGTGAADDSGLPNDRFFAVRPEGSVSTLKIQRTERGDSAVYLCASRSSGTAEAFFGQGTRLTVV.

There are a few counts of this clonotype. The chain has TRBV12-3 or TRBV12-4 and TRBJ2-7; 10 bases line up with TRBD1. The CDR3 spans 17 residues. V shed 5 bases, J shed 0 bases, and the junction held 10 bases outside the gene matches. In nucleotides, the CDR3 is TGTGCCAGCAGTCCGAATCCGGGACAGGGGAGCTCCTACGAGCAGTACTTC. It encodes CASSPNPGQGSSYEQYF.

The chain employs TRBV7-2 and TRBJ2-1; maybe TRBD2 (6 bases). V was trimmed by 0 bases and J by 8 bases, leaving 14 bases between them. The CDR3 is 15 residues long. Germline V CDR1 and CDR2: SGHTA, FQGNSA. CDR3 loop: CASSLASGPRDEQFF. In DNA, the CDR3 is TGTGCCAGCAGCTTAGCTAGCGGCCCCCGGGATGAGCAGTTCTTC.

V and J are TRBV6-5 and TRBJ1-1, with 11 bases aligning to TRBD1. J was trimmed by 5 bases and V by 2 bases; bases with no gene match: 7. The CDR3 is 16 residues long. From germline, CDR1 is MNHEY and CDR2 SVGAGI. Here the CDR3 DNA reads TGTGCCAGCAGTTACCAGCCGGACAGGGGGCCGACTGAAGCTTTCTTT. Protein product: CASSYQPDRGPTEAFF.

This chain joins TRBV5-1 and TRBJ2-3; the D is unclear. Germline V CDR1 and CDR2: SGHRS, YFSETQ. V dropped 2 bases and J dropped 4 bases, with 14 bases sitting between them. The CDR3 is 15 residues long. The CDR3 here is CASSLRSDEADTQYF. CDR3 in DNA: TGCGCCAGCAGCTTACGGAGCGATGAAGCAGATACGCAGTATTTT.

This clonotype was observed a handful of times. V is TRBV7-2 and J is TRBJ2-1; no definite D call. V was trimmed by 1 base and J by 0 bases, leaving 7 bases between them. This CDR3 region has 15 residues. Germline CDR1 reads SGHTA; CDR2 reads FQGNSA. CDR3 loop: CASSLEVSSYNEQFF. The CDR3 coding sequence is TGTGCCAGCAGCTTAGAGGTAAGCTCCTACAATGAGCAGTTCTTC.

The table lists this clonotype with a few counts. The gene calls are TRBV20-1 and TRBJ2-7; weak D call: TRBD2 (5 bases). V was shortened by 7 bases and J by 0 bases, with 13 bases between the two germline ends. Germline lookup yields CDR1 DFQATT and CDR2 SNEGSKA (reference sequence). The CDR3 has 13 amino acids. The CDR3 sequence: CSGVQTNSYEQYF. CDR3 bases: TGCAGTGGGGTCCAGACTAACTCCTACGAGCAGTACTTC.

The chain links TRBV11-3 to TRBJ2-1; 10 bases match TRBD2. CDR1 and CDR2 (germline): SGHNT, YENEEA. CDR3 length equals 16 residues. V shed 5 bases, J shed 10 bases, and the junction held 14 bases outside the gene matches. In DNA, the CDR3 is TGTGCCAGCAGCCCAAGACTAGCGGGCTATTCTTCAGAGCAGTTCTTC. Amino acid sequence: CASSPRLAGYSSEQFF.

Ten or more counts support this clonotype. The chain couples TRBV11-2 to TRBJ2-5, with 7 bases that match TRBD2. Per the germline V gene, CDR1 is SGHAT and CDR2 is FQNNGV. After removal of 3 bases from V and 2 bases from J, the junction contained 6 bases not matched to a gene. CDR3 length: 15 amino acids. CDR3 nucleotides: TGTGCCAGCAGCTTTAGCTCGGGGGGACAAGAGACCCAGTACTTC. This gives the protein CASSFSSGGQETQYF.

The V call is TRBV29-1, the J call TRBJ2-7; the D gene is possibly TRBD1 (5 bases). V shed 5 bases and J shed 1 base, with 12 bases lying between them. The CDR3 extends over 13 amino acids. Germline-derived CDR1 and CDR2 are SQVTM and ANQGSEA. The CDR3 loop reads CSVSSGSSYEQYF. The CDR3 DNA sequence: TGCAGCGTTTCATCAGGGTCATCCTACGAGCAGTACTTC.

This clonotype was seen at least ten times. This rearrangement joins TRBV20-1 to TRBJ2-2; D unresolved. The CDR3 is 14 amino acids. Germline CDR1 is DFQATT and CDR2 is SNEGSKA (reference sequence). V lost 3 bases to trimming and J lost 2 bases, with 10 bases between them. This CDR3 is CSASGRANTGELFF. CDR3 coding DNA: TGCAGTGCTAGTGGGCGCGCCAACACCGGGGAGCTGTTTTTT.

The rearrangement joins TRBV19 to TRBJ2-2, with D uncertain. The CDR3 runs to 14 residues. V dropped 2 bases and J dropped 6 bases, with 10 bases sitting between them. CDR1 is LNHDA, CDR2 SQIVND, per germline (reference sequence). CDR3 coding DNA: TGTGCCAGTAGTATACGCCCCCGCCCCGGGGAGCTGTTTTTT. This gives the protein CASSIRPRPGELFF.

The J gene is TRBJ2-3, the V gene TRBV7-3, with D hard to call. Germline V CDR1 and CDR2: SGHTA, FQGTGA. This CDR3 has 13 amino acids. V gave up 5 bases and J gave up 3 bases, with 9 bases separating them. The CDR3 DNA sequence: TGTGCCAGCAGCGTGTACCTGACAGATACGCAGTATTTT. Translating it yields CASSVYLTDTQYF.

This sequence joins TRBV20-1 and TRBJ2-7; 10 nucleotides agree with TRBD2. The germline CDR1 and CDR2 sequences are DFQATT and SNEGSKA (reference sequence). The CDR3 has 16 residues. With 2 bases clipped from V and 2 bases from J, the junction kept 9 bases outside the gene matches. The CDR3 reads CSARPRSSGSTYEQYF. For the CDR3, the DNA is TGCAGTGCTAGACCCCGTTCTAGCGGGAGTACCTACGAGCAGTACTTC.

The CDR3 is CASSSPHRGGYQETQYF. Written as DNA, the CDR3 is TGTGCCAGCAGCTCCCCACACAGGGGGGGGTACCAAGAGACCCAGTACTTC. The chain recombines TRBV21-1 with TRBJ2-5; TRBD1 is the table's D call and was not checked against the DNA. TRBV21-1 is described as a pseudogene. This CDR3 region has 17 residues.

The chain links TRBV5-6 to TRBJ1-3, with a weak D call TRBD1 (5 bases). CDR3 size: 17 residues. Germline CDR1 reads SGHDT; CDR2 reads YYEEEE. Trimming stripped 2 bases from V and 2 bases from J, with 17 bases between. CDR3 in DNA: TGTGCCAGCAGCTTCGGAGGTGCAGGGAGCGCTGGAAACACCATATATTTT. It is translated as CASSFGGAGSAGNTIYF.

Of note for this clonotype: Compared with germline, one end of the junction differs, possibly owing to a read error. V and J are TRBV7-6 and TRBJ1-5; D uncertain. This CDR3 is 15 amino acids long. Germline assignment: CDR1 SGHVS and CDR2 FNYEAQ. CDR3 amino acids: CASSLAPSSNQPQHF. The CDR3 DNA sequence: TGTGCCAGCAGCCTAGCCCCGAGTAGCAATCAGCCCCAGCATTTT.

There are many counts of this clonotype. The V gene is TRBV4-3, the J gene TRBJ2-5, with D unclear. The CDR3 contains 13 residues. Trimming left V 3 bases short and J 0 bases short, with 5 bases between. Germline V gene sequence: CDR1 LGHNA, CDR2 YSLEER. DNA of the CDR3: TGCGCCAGCAGCCAGGCGGACCAAGAGACCCAGTACTTC. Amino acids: CASSQADQETQYF.

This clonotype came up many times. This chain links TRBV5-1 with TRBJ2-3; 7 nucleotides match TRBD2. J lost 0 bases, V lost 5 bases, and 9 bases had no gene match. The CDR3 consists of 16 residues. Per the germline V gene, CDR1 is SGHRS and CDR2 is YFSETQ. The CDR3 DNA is TGCGCCAGCAGACTCCAAGGAGCGGGAAGCACAGATACGCAGTATTTT. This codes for CASRLQGAGSTDTQYF.

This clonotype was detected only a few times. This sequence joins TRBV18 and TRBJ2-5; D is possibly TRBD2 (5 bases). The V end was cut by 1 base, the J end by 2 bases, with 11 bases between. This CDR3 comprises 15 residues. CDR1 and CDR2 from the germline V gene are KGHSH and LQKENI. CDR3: CASSPRVGGQETQYF. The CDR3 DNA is TGTGCCAGCTCACCACGGGTAGGAGGACAAGAGACCCAGTACTTC.

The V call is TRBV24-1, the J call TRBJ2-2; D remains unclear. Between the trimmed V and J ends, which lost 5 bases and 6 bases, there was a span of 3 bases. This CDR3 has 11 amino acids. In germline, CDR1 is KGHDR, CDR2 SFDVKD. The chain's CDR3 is CATSAAGELFF. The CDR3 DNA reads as TGTGCCACCAGTGCGGCCGGGGAGCTGTTTTTT.

In nucleotides, the CDR3 is TGCGCCAGTAGACCTCCGGGACTAGCGGGAGGGCCTATGGGGCCGAACACCGGGGAGCTGTTTTTT. It translates to CASRPPGLAGGPMGPNTGELFF. J is TRBJ2-2 and V is TRBV5-1; 16 bases align to TRBD2. J lost 0 bases, V lost 8 bases, and 19 bases had no gene match. CDR3 length: 22 amino acids. CDR1 is SGHRS and CDR2 is YFSETQ in the germline V gene.

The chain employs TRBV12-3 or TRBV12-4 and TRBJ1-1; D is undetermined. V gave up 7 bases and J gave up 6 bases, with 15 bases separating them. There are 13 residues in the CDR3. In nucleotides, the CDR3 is TGTGCCAGCACCCTGGCCGTGGCCCCTGAAGCTTTCTTT. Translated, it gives CASTLAVAPEAFF.

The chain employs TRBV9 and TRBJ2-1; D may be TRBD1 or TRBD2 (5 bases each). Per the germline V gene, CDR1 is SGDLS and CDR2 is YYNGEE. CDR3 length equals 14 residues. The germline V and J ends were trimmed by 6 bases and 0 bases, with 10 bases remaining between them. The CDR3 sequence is CASNTGLSYNEQFF. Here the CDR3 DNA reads TGTGCCAGCAATACAGGACTCTCCTACAATGAGCAGTTCTTC.